These 16 T cell receptor beta chains share one sample of origin, sequenced in a study of shared clonotypes between healthy human individuals. The protocol was immunoSEQ multiplex PCR, while the TCRdb copy is restricted to in-frame clones and leaves out a portion. The sample comprises under 1,100,000 clones, about 76% of which are singletons, and 1.2% to 1.5% rests with the top ten. Input material: memory CD4+ T cells sorted from blood. Noted subset: CD45RA-negative fraction. The receptors shown here come from a young man in good health.

The chain has TRBV6-1 and TRBJ1-4; D gene uncertain. The germline V gene encodes CDR1 MNHNS and CDR2 SASEGT. This CDR3 is built from 16 residues. Trimming removed 2 bases from V and 4 bases from J, with 14 bases in between. The CDR3 coding sequence is TGTGCCAGCAGTGAACGGGGAGAAAGGAGTAATGAAAAACTGTTTTTT. Its protein product is CASSERGERSNEKLFF.

The chain has TRBV27 and TRBJ2-7; 7 nucleotides agree with TRBD1. The trim removed 5 bases at V and 6 bases at J, leaving 4 bases unmatched. Germline V gene data show CDR1 as MNHEY and CDR2 as SMNVEV (reference sequence). The CDR3 is made up of 12 amino acids. The CDR3 spells CASSRGTVEQYF. The DNA of the CDR3 is TGTGCCAGCAGTAGGGGGACAGTCGAGCAGTACTTC.

CDR3 residues: CASSPSRLYGYTF. In DNA form, the CDR3 reads TGTGCCAGCAGCCCATCCCGTCTCTATGGCTACACCTTC. This chain links TRBV7-2 with TRBJ1-2; no reliable D call. Per the germline V gene, CDR1 is SGHTA and CDR2 is FQGNSA. V was shortened by 5 bases and J by 4 bases, with 11 bases between the two germline ends. The length of the CDR3 is 13 residues.

The chain has TRBV19 and TRBJ2-6; the D is unclear. CDR1 and CDR2 (germline): LNHDA, SQIVND (reference sequence). The CDR3 spans 15 residues. V was clipped by 5 bases and J by 0 bases, with 8 bases between them. This CDR3 reads CASSGKSSGANVLTF. The CDR3 DNA sequence: TGTGCCAGTAGTGGGAAGAGCTCTGGGGCCAACGTCCTGACTTTC.

This clone was seen just once. The genes are TRBV9 and TRBJ2-2, with 14 nucleotides matching TRBD2. Trimming at V came to 4 bases and at J to 6 bases, leaving 8 bases not matched to a gene. The CDR3 consists of 17 residues. Germline lookup yields CDR1 SGDLS and CDR2 YYNGEE. CDR3 amino acids: CASSFMGLAGVAGELFF. The CDR3 bases are TGTGCCAGCAGCTTTATGGGACTAGCGGGAGTAGCCGGGGAGCTGTTTTTT.

This chain links TRBV4-1 with TRBJ2-1; no clear D gene. Looked up from germline, CDR1 is MGHRA and CDR2 is YSYEKL. The CDR3 runs to 15 residues. V was clipped by 6 bases and J by 9 bases, with 21 bases between them. The CDR3 sequence is CASRPGLRAVGEQFF. The CDR3 DNA follows: TGCGCCAGCAGACCCGGGCTTCGCGCAGTAGGTGAGCAGTTCTTC.

The chain couples TRBV6-6 to TRBJ1-2; D gene uncertain. This CDR3 region has 16 residues. Germline values: CDR1 MNHNY, CDR2 SVGAGI (reference sequence). Trimming removed 2 bases at V and 2 bases at J, with 15 bases between. The CDR3 protein is CASSYLGLDSNYGYTF. CDR3 coding DNA: TGTGCCAGCAGTTACCTCGGGCTCGACTCCAACTATGGCTACACCTTC.

A note on this clone: This may come from a read error, since a much larger clone is one base off. The sample has other DNA sequences that encode this CDR3 too. The chain recombines TRBV5-1 with TRBJ1-1; 8 bases match TRBD1. Trimming removed 0 bases from V and 1 base from J; junction bases left unmatched: 2. The germline CDR1 and CDR2 sequences are SGHRS and YFSETQ. The CDR3 totals 15 residues. The CDR3 DNA reads TGCGCCAGCAGCTTGGGCGGACAGGGGAACACTGAAGCTTTCTTT. Protein sequence: CASSLGGQGNTEAFF.

This rearrangement joins TRBV6-1 to TRBJ1-5; weak D call: TRBD1 (5 bases). The V gene lost 4 bases and the J gene lost 0 bases, with 10 bases spanning the gap. This CDR3 is 15 amino acids long. In germline, CDR1 is MNHNS, CDR2 SASEGT. CDR3 DNA sequence: TGTGCCAGCAGTGTCGGGGGTGTTAGCAATCAGCCCCAGCATTTT. Translating it yields CASSVGGVSNQPQHF.

The chain couples TRBV5-1 to TRBJ2-3; 11 bases align to TRBD2. The germline gives CDR1 SGHRS, CDR2 YFSETQ. V shed 7 bases, J shed 0 bases, and the junction held 19 bases outside the gene matches. The CDR3 totals 20 residues. CDR3 bases: TGCGCCAGCGTCTCCTCGCCCCCGGCTAGCGGGGGGCGTAGCACAGATACGCAGTATTTT. Amino acids: CASVSSPPASGGRSTDTQYF.

This clone was found once. Other DNA sequences of this sample code for an identical CDR3. The chain couples TRBV19 to TRBJ1-2, with 7 positions matching TRBD1. Unmatched junction bases numbered 2, after V lost 4 bases and J lost 0 bases. Germline lookup yields CDR1 LNHDA and CDR2 SQIVND (reference sequence). This CDR3 contains 14 residues. The CDR3: CASSRDRANYGYTF. The CDR3 DNA sequence: TGTGCCAGTAGTAGGGACAGAGCTAACTATGGCTACACCTTC.

The rearrangement uses TRBV6-6 and TRBJ1-2, with 7 bases fitting TRBD1. J lost 8 bases, V lost 11 bases, and 14 bases had no gene match. Germline-derived CDR1 and CDR2 are MNHNY and SVGAGI (reference sequence). The CDR3 sequence is 13 residues long. The CDR3 spells CASGLNRGDGYTF. The CDR3 bases are TGTGCCTCCGGACTCAACAGGGGTGACGGCTACACCTTC.

This clone was found a few times. This CDR3 is CASSPTDLIQYF. Here the CDR3 DNA reads TGTGCCAGCTCCCCCACAGACTTGATTCAGTACTTC. This chain joins TRBV2 and TRBJ2-4; D not resolved. The CDR3 sequence is 12 residues long. The germline CDR1 and CDR2 sequences are SNHLY and FYNNEI. Trimming removed 8 bases at V and 10 bases at J, with 15 bases between. The full variable domain, its missing parts supplied by reference TRBV2 and TRBJ2-4, is EPEVTQTPSHQVTQMGQEVILRCVPISNHLYFYWYRQILGQKVEFLVSFYNNEISEKSEIFDDQFSVERPDGSNFTLKIRSTKLEDSAMYFCASSPTDLIQYFGAGTRLSVL.

The gene calls are TRBV7-2 and TRBJ2-2, with 7 bases fitting TRBD2. Unmatched junction bases numbered 4, after V lost 1 base and J lost 5 bases. The germline V gene encodes CDR1 SGHTA and CDR2 FQGNSA. This CDR3 is 15 amino acids long. The CDR3 region is CASSLVGEGTGELFF. CDR3 nucleotides: TGTGCCAGCAGCTTAGTAGGGGAGGGGACCGGGGAGCTGTTTTTT. Combining the CDR3 with reference TRBV7-2 and TRBJ2-2 gives the whole variable domain GAGVSQSPSNKVTEKGKDVELRCDPISGHTALYWYRQSLGQGLEFLIYFQGNSAPDKSGLPSDRFSAERTGGSVSTLTIQRTQQEDSAVYLCASSLVGEGTGELFFGEGSRLTVL.

The chain links TRBV19 to TRBJ2-2, with a weak D call TRBD2 (7 bases). CDR3 size: 16 residues. The germline gives CDR1 LNHDA, CDR2 SQIVND (reference sequence). V shed 4 bases and J shed 9 bases, with 21 bases lying between them. This CDR3 reads CASSTWGGLALRELFF. CDR3 DNA: TGTGCCAGTAGTACCTGGGGGGGCCTGGCCTTAAGGGAGCTGTTTTTT.

The J gene is TRBJ2-2, the V gene TRBV19, with D tentatively TRBD1 or TRBD2 (5 bases each). The germline V gene encodes CDR1 LNHDA and CDR2 SQIVND (reference sequence). The V gene lost 4 bases and the J gene lost 0 bases, with 18 bases spanning the gap. The length of the CDR3 is 18 residues. The DNA of the CDR3 is TGTGCCAGTAGTAGGAACCGGGACCCAAAAACGAACACCGGGGAGCTGTTTTTT. Residues: CASSRNRDPKTNTGELFF.